Below are 14 T cell receptor beta chains sequenced from a single sample in a study of blood T cells in healthy people across ages. Using a J-beta primer mix together with a sample-barcoded 5' primer, a second PCR was run for roughly 6 to 12 cycles. TCRdb redid the calling of the 5' RACE reads with MiXCR, one entry per CDR3 protein. This table holds around 800,000 distinct CDR3 sequences, about 26% found once. These same data were also listed under a study on T cells of mothers and their children.

The specimen sequenced was blood. These TCRs come from a boy younger than 18 in good health.

This chain joins TRBV13 and TRBJ2-5; 7 bases are a match to TRBD2. The V segment lost 4 bases and the J segment 3 bases; nucleotides outside the gene matches: 2. The germline CDR1 and CDR2 sequences are PRHDT and FYEKMQ (reference sequence). The CDR3 is made up of 13 amino acids. DNA for the CDR3: TGTGCCAGCAGCTACGGGGGGAAAGAGACCCAGTACTTC. It yields the protein CASSYGGKETQYF.

In its sample, this clonotype was seen a few times. The V and J genes are TRBV29-1 and TRBJ1-1; a possible D gene is TRBD1 (5 bases). The CDR3 covers 12 residues. The V end lost 4 bases, the J end lost 1 base, and 7 bases lay between the germline ends. Looked up from germline, CDR1 is SQVTM and CDR2 is ANQGSEA. The CDR3 coding sequence is TGCAGCGTTGCCAGGGAGAACACTGAAGCTTTCTTT. Amino acid sequence: CSVARENTEAFF.

V and J are TRBV2 and TRBJ1-2, with a possible D match to TRBD1 (6 bases). This CDR3 comprises 13 residues. V lost 2 bases and J 8 bases, leaving 12 bases between the germline ends. Germline CDR1 reads SNHLY; CDR2 reads FYNNEI. The CDR3 sequence is CASSERRGHGYTF. CDR3 coding DNA: TGTGCCAGCAGTGAACGGCGGGGGCACGGCTACACCTTC.

This chain joins TRBV7-8 and TRBJ2-7; 9 bases match TRBD2. Unmatched junction bases numbered 9, after V lost 2 bases and J lost 4 bases. CDR3 length: 16 amino acids. The germline V gene has CDR1 SGHVS and CDR2 FQNEAQ. Here the CDR3 reads CASSLTSAGGMYEQYF. The CDR3 DNA is TGTGCCAGCAGCTTAACTTCAGCGGGGGGCATGTACGAGCAGTACTTC.

The chain links TRBV9 to TRBJ1-1; TRBD1 agrees at 11 bases. The germline CDR1 and CDR2 sequences are SGDLS and YYNGEE. The junction had 12 bases not matched to a gene; V was cut back by 3 bases and J by 5 bases. The CDR3 is made up of 17 amino acids. This CDR3 reads CASSEHHPRDRGTEAFF. In DNA form, the CDR3 reads TGTGCCAGCAGCGAACACCATCCACGGGACAGGGGGACTGAAGCTTTCTTT.

V gene TRBV9 combines with J gene TRBJ1-1; D is undetermined. The V end lost 4 bases, the J end lost 0 bases, and 10 bases lay between the germline ends. Germline values: CDR1 SGDLS, CDR2 YYNGEE. This CDR3 spans 14 amino acids. The CDR3 here is CASSPRRLNTEAFF. The CDR3 bases are TGTGCCAGCAGCCCCCGACGGTTGAACACTGAAGCTTTCTTT.

A word on this clonotype: The junction does not match germline at one end; this may be a read error. The rearrangement uses TRBV28 and TRBJ2-1; either TRBD1 or TRBD2 may supply D (6 bases each). This CDR3 spans 12 amino acids. Per the germline V gene, CDR1 is MDHEN and CDR2 is SYDVKM. The CDR3 DNA is TGTGCCAGCAGTTTAGGGAGGAGGACAGCCAGCTTC. This translates into CASSLGRRTASF.

This chain links TRBV5-1 with TRBJ1-2; TRBD1 is a possible D gene (5 bases). This CDR3 has 13 amino acids. V was cut by 4 bases and J by 8 bases, with 15 bases left in between. Germline lookup yields CDR1 SGHRS and CDR2 YFSETQ. The CDR3 DNA sequence: TGCGCCAGCAGCAAGGACAATGGGTACGGCTACACCTTC. Protein sequence: CASSKDNGYGYTF.

Only a few counts were recorded for this clonotype. The chain is built from TRBV5-1 and TRBJ2-7; D perhaps matches TRBD2 (6 bases). CDR1 and CDR2 (germline): SGHRS, YFSETQ. The V gene lost 5 bases and the J gene lost 5 bases, with 17 bases spanning the gap. There are 14 residues in the CDR3. For the CDR3, the DNA is TGCGCCAGCAGGTGGGGGGAACTTCATGACGAGCAGTACTTC. It codes for CASRWGELHDEQYF.

The chain recombines TRBV2 with TRBJ2-3, with 8 bases matching TRBD2. V trimming: 0 bases; J trimming: 4 bases; junction bases outside the gene matches: 3. Germline V gene sequence: CDR1 SNHLY, CDR2 FYNNEI. The CDR3 is 15 residues long. CDR3 DNA sequence: TGTGCCAGCAGTGAAGCGCTAGCGGGCTCAGATACGCAGTATTTT. Translated: CASSEALAGSDTQYF.

The V gene is TRBV4-1, the J gene TRBJ2-1; perhaps TRBD2 as D (6 bases). The CDR3 length is 16 residues. Germline V gene lookup returns CDR1 MGHRA and CDR2 YSYEKL. The ends were cut back, 0 bases at V and 1 base at J, with 10 bases in the middle. CDR3 sequence reads: CASSQDRGRSYNEQFF. Here the CDR3 DNA reads TGCGCCAGCAGCCAAGATCGGGGGAGGTCCTACAATGAGCAGTTCTTC.

V is TRBV20-1 and J is TRBJ2-5; 7 bases are shared with TRBD1. TRBJ2-7 matches the DNA end more closely, so the J call is doubtful. Per the germline V gene, CDR1 is DFQATT and CDR2 is SNEGSKA (reference sequence). The CDR3 covers 12 residues. The CDR3, as DNA: TGCAGTGCTAGAAGGGGGCCAGCCGAGCAGTACTTC. Translation: CSARRGPAEQYF.

A few counts support this clonotype. The J gene is TRBJ2-7, the V gene TRBV15; TRBD1 agrees at 7 bases. Trimming removed 5 bases from V and 4 bases from J; junction bases left unmatched: 8. Looked up from germline, CDR1 is LNHNV and CDR2 is YYDKDF (reference sequence). The CDR3 runs to 14 residues. CDR3 DNA sequence: TGTGCCACCAGCGGAGCAGGGGGAAGGTACGAGCAGTACTTC. This sequence encodes CATSGAGGRYEQYF.

The chain links TRBV5-1 to TRBJ2-6, with a tentative D call TRBD2 (6 bases). Germline-derived CDR1 and CDR2 are SGHRS and YFSETQ. The CDR3 length is 18 residues. V lost 1 base and J 1 base, leaving 15 bases between the germline ends. CDR3 loop: CASSLQAGQRSGANVLTF. The CDR3 nucleotides read TGCGCCAGCAGCTTGCAGGCGGGGCAGCGGTCTGGGGCCAACGTCCTGACTTTC.